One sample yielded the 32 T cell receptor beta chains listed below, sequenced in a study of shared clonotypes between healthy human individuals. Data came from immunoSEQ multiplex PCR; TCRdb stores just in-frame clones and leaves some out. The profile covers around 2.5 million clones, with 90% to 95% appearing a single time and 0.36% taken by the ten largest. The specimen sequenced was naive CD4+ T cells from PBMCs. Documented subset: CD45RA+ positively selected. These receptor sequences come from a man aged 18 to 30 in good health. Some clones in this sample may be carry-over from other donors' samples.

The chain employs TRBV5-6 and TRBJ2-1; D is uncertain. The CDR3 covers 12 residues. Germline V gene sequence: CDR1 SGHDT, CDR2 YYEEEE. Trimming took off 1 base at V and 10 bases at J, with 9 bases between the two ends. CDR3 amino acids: CASSLQAPEQFF. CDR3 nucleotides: TGTGCCAGCAGCTTGCAGGCTCCGGAGCAGTTCTTC. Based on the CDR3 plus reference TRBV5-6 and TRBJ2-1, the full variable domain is DAGVTQSPTHLIKTRGQQVTLRCSPKSGHDTVSWYQQALGQGPQFIFQYYEEEERQRGNFPDRFSGHQFPNYSSELNVNALLLGDSALYLCASSLQAPEQFFGPGTRLTVL.

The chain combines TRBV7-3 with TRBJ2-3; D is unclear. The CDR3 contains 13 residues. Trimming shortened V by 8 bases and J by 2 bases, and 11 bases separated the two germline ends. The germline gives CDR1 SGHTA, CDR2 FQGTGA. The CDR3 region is CASALSPTDTQYF. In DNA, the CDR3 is TGTGCCAGCGCCCTCAGTCCCACAGATACGCAGTATTTT.

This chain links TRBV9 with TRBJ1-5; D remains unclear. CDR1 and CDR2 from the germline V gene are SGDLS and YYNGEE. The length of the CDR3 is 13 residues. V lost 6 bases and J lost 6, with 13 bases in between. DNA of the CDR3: TGTGCCAGCAACCGGCAGCCCGGTCAGCCCCAGCATTTT. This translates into CASNRQPGQPQHF. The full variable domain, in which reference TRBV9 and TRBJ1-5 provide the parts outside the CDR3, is DSGVTQTPKHLITATGQRVTLRCSPRSGDLSVYWYQQSLDQGLQFLIQYYNGEERAKGNILERFSAQQFPDLHSELNLSSLELGDSALYFCASNRQPGQPQHFGDGTRLSIL.

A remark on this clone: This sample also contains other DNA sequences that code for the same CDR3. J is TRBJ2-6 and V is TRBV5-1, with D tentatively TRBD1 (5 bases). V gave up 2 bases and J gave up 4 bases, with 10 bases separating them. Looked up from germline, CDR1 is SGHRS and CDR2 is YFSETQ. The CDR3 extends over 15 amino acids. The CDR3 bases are TGCGCCAGCAGCTTCGCAGGGTCCGGGGCCAACGTCCTGACTTTC. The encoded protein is CASSFAGSGANVLTF.

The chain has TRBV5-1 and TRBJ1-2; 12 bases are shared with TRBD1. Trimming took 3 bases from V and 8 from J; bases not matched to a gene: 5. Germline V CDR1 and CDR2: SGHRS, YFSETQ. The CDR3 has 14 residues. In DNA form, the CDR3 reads TGCGCCAGCAGCTCGGGACAGGGGGCGGAAGGCTACACCTTC. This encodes CASSSGQGAEGYTF.

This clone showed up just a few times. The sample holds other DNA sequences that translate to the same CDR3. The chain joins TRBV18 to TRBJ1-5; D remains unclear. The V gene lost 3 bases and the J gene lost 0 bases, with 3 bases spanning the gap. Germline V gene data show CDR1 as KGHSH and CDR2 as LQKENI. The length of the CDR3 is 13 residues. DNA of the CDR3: TGTGCCAGCTCACCTGATAGCAATCAGCCCCAGCATTTT. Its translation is CASSPDSNQPQHF.

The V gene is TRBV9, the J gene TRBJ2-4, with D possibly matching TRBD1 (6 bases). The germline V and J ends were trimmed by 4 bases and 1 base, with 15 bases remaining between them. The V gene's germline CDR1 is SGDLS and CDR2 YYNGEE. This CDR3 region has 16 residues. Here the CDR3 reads CASSPGHVGAKNIQYF. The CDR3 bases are TGTGCCAGCAGCCCGGGACACGTAGGGGCCAAAAACATTCAGTACTTC.

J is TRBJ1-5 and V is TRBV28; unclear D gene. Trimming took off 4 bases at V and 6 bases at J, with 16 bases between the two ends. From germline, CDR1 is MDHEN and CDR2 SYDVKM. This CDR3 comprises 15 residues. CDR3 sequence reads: CASSSRQVDIQPQHF. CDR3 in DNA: TGTGCCAGCAGTTCTCGGCAGGTAGACATTCAGCCCCAGCATTTT.

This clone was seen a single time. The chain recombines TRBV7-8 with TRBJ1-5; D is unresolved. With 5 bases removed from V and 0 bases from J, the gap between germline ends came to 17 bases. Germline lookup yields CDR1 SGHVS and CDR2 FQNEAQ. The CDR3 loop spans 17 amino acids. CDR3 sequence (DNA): TGTGCCAGCAGCCCCCTCCGGAACCAGATTAGCAATCAGCCCCAGCATTTT. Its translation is CASSPLRNQISNQPQHF.

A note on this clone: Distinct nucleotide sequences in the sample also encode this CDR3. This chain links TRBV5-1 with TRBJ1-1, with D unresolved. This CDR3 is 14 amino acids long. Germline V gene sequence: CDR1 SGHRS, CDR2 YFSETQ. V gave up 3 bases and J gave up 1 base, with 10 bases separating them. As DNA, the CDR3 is TGCGCCAGCAGCTGGGATCGACCGAACACTGAAGCTTTCTTT. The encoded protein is CASSWDRPNTEAFF.

The CDR3 protein is CASSSPGDTGELFF. DNA of the CDR3: TGTGCCAGCAGTTCCCCAGGGGACACCGGGGAGCTGTTTTTT. The chain combines TRBV6-5 with TRBJ2-2; D perhaps matches TRBD1 (6 bases). This CDR3 spans 14 amino acids. The germline V gene has CDR1 MNHEY and CDR2 SVGAGI. The germline V and J ends were trimmed by 4 bases and 3 bases, with 9 bases remaining between them.

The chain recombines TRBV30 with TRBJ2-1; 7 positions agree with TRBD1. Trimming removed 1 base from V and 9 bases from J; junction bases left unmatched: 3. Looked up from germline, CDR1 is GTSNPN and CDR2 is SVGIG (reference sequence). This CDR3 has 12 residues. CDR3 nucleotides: TGTGCCTGGAGTGCGACAGGGACTGAGCAGTTCTTC. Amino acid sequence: CAWSATGTEQFF.

CDR3 DNA: TGTGCCAGCAGCTCAGACAGGGGAGACGAGCAGTTCTTC. Amino acids: CASSSDRGDEQFF. V is TRBV7-2 and J is TRBJ2-1, with 8 bases that match TRBD1. Trimming cost V 4 bases and J 10 bases; bases outside gene matches: 6. CDR3 size: 13 residues. Per the germline V gene, CDR1 is SGHTA and CDR2 is FQGNSA.

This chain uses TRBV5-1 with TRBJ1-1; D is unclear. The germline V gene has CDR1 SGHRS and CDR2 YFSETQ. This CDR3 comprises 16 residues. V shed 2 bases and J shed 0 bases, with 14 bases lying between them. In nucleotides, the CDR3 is TGCGCCAGCAGCTTATCGTTGGGAAACATGAACACTGAAGCTTTCTTT. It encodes CASSLSLGNMNTEAFF.

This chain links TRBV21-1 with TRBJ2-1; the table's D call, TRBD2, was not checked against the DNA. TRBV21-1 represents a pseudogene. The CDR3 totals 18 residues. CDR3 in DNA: TGTGCCAGCATCAACCCCCGGCCTAGCCGAAAGGAGTTCAATGAGCAGTTCTTC. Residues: CASINPRPSRKEFNEQFF.

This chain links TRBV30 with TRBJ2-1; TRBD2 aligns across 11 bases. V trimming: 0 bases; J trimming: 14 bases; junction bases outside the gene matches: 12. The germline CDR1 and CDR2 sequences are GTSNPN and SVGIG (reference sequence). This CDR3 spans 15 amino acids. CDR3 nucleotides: TGTGCCTGGAGTGTACTCACTAGCGGGAGCAAAGGGAAGTTCTTC. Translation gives CAWSVLTSGSKGKFF.

This CDR3 is CASSLPPDRPNTEAFF. DNA of the CDR3: TGTGCCAGCAGCCTACCACCCGACAGGCCGAACACTGAAGCTTTCTTT. This rearrangement joins TRBV7-9 to TRBJ1-1; D possibly corresponds to TRBD1 (6 bases). CDR1 and CDR2 from the germline V gene are SEHNR and FQNEAQ (reference sequence). Deletions cut 5 bases from V and 1 base from J, with 17 bases between. The CDR3 spans 16 residues.

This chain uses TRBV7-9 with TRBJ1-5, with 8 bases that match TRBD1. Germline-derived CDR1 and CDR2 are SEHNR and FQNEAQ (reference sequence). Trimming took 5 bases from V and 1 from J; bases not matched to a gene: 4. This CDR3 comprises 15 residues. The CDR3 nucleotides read TGTGCCAGCAGCAACCAGGGGGCCAGCAATCAGCCCCAGCATTTT. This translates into CASSNQGASNQPQHF.

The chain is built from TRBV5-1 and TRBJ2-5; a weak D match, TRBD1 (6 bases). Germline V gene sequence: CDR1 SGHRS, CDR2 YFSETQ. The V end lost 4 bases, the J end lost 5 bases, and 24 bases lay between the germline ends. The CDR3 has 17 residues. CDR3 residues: CASSRRQAGARKETQYF. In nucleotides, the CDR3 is TGCGCCAGCAGCCGTCGACAGGCCGGAGCACGTAAGGAGACCCAGTACTTC. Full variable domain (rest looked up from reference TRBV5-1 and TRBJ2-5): KAGVTQTPRYLIKTRGQQVTLSCSPISGHRSVSWYQQTPGQGLQFLFEYFSETQRNKGNFPGRFSGRQFSNSRSEMNVSTLELGDSALYLCASSRRQAGARKETQYFGPGTRLLVL.

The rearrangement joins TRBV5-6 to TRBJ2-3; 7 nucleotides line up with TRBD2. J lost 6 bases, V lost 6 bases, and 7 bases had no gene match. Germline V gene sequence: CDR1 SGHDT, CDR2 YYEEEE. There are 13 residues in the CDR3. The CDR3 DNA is TGTGCCAGCACCATTGGGAGGGTTGATACGCAGTATTTT. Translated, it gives CASTIGRVDTQYF.

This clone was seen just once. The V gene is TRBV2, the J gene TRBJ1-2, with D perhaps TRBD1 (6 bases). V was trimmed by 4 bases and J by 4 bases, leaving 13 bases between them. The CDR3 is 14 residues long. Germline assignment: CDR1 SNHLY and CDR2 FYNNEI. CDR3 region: CASSVVQGTYGYTF. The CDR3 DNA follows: TGTGCCAGCAGTGTGGTACAGGGAACCTATGGCTACACCTTC.

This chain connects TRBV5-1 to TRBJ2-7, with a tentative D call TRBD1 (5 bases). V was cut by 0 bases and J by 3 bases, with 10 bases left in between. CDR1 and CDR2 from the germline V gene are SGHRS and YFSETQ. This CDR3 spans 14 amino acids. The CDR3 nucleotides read TGCGCCAGCAGCTTGGAGGGCAGGGTCTACGAGCAGTACTTC. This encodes CASSLEGRVYEQYF.

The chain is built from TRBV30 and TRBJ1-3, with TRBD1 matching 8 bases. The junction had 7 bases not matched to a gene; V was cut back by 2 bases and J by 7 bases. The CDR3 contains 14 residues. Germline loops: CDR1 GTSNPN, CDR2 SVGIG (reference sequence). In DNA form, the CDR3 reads TGTGCCTGGAGTCTTACAGGGGGTTGGAACACCATATATTTT. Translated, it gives CAWSLTGGWNTIYF.

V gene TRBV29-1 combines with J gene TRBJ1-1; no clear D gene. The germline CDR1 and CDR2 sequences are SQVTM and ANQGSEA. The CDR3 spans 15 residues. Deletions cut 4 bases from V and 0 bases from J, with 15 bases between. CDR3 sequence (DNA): TGCAGCGTTGGACCGTATGTCAGTTTGAACACTGAAGCTTTCTTT. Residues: CSVGPYVSLNTEAFF.

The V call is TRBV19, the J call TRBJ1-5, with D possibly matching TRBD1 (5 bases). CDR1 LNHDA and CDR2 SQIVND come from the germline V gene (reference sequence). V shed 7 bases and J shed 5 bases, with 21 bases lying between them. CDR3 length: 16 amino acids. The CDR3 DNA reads TGTGCCAGTATGGGCAGGTTAAGGGAAGGGGATCAGCCCCAGCATTTT. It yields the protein CASMGRLREGDQPQHF.

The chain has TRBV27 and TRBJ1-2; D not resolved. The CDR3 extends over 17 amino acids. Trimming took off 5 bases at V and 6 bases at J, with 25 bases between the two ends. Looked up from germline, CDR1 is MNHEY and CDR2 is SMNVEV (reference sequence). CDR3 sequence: CASSPTLLESPLDGYTF. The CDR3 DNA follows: TGTGCCAGCAGTCCGACCCTCTTAGAGTCCCCATTGGATGGCTACACCTTC.

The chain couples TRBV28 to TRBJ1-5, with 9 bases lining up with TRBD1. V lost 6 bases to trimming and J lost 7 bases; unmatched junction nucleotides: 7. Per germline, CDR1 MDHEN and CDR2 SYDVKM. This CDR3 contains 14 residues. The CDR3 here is CASRQGTGHQPQHF. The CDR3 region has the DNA TGTGCCAGCAGGCAAGGGACAGGGCACCAGCCCCAGCATTTT.

The CDR3, as DNA: TGTGCCAGCAGCGCCGGATGGGGCGGGAGGGCCAATGAGCAGTTCTTC. Protein product: CASSAGWGGRANEQFF. V gene TRBV9 combines with J gene TRBJ2-1; 9 nucleotides agree with TRBD2. The V gene end was trimmed by 3 bases and the J gene end by 6 bases; junction bases not matched to a gene: 10. The germline V gene encodes CDR1 SGDLS and CDR2 YYNGEE. The CDR3 has 16 amino acids.

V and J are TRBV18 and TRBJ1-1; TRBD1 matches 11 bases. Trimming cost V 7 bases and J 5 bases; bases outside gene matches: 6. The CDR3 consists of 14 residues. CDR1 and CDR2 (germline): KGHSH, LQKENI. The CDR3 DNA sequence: TGTGCCAGCTTCCGGGACAGGGGGAGGACTGAAGCTTTCTTT. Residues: CASFRDRGRTEAFF.

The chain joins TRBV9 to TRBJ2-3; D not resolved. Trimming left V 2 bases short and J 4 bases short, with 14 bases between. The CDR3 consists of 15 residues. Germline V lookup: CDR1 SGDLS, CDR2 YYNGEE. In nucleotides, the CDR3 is TGTGCCAGCAGCGTCGGTTCCTCGACGGCAGATACGCAGTATTTT. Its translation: CASSVGSSTADTQYF.

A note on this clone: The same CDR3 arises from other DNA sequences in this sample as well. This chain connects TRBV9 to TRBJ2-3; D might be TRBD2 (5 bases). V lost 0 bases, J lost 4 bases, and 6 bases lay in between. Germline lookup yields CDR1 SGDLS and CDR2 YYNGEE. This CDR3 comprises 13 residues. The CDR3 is CASSVARADTQYF. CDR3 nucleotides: TGTGCCAGCAGCGTAGCGAGGGCAGATACGCAGTATTTT.

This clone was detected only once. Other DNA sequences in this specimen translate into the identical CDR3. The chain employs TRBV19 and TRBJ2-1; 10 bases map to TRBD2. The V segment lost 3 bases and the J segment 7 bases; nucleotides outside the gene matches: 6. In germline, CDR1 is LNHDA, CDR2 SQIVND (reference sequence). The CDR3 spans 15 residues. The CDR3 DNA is TGTGCCAGTAGTATTCTAGCGGGAGTGGTAAATGAGCAGTTCTTC. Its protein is CASSILAGVVNEQFF.